This T cell receptor beta chain was documented in a study of T cells expressing NK-cell markers. TCRdb re-called the 5' RACE reads and shows each CDR3 protein once, DNA omitted. The listing records hundreds of thousands of distinct CDR3 sequences. Germline CDR1 reads SGHTA; CDR2 reads FQGNSA. The CDR3 is made up of 13 amino acids. General study points: Topping the CD3+CD56-NKG2C+ fraction as well were these clonotypes, in a few donors. A range of about 1.0-7.0% of CD8+ T cells consisted of dominant NKG2C+ clonotypes in 5 or 6 donors.

Turning to this clonotype: Its antigen is unidentified.

The receptor was derived from a woman between 18 and 75 years old in good health. The chain has TRBV7-2 and TRBJ2-5. Sequenced sample: blood T cells: a sorted CD56 or NKG2C T cell subset, CD4+ or CD8+ T cells, or bulk PBMC T cells (not recorded which). The CDR3 region is CASSSSYQETQYF. Combining the CDR3 with reference TRBV7-2 and TRBJ2-5 gives the whole variable domain GAGVSQSPSNKVTEKGKDVELRCDPISGHTALYWYRQSLGQGLEFLIYFQGNSAPDKSGLPSDRFSAERTGGSVSTLTIQRTQQEDSAVYLCASSSSYQETQYFGPGTRLLVL.